Below, one TCR beta chain is given with its context. This specimen belongs to a study of blood T cell repertoires in COVID-19. Clones were read by immunoSEQ multiplex PCR, and TCRdb kept only the in-frame ones, dropping some. The table lists about 270,000 clones, about 91% of them singletons, with approximately 3% in the top ten. V lost 6 bases and J 1 base, leaving 21 bases between the germline ends. In germline, CDR1 is SGHNT, CDR2 YENEEA. CDR3 length: 17 amino acids. The sequenced material came from PBMCs or T cells enriched from blood (not recorded which). The chain recombines TRBV11-3 with TRBJ2-5, with a weak D call TRBD2 (6 bases). The source is a man aged 35-49 years who had been exposed to COVID-19. Written as DNA, the CDR3 is TGTGCCAGCAGTTATTACTCCCTTCCGGGACTCCAAGAGACCCAGTACTTC. This codes for CASSYYSLPGLQETQYF.